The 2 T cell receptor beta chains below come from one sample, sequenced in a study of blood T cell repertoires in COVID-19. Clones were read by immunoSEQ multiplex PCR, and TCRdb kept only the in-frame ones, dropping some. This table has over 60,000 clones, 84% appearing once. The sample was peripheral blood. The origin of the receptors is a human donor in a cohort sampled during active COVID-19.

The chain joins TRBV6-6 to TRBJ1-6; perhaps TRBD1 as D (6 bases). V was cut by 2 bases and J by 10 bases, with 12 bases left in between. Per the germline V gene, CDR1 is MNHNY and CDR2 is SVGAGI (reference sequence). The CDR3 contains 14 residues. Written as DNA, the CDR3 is TGTGCCAGCAGTTACGCCGGGGGGCTCTCACCCCTCCACTTT. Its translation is CASSYAGGLSPLHF.

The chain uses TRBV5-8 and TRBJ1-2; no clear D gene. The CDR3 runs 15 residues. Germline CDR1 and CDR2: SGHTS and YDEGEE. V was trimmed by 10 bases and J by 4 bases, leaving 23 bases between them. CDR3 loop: CAAVALARKTYGYTF. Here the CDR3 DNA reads TGTGCCGCCGTCGCCTTGGCCAGGAAGACCTATGGCTACACCTTC.